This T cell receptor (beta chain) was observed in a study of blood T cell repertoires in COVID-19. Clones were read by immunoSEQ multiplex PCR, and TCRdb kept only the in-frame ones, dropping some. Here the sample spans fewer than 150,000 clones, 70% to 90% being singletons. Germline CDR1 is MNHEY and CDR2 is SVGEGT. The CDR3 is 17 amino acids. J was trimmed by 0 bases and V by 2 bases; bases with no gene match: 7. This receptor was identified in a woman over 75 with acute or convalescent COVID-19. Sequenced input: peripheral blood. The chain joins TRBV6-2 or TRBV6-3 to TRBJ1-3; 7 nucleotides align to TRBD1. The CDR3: CASSYGGQTHSGNTIYF. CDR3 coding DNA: TGTGCCAGCAGTTACGGGGGACAGACGCACTCTGGAAACACCATATATTTT.